The clone carrying this TCR beta chain appeared a single time. This sample was included in a study of blood T cell repertoires in COVID-19. Study as a whole: The analysed material was cDNA or gDNA that came from T cells, B-cell-depleted T cells, or PBMCs.

The Seattle site enrolled patients during active infection and followed them longitudinally. Germline CDR1 and CDR2: MNHEY and SMNVEV (reference sequence). The CDR3 covers 12 residues. V was clipped by 5 bases and J by 13 bases, with 14 bases between them. Using immunoSEQ multiplex PCR, the repertoire was profiled, and TCRdb retains in-frame clones only, with some absent. The table lists about 70,000 clones, 83% of them singletons. The chain employs TRBV27 and TRBJ1-4, with a weak D call TRBD1 (5 bases). The TCR originated in a man between 25 and 39 years old with COVID-19, enrolled during active disease. Sequenced input: peripheral blood. CDR3 sequence: CASSRGQDALFF. As DNA, the CDR3 is TGTGCCAGCAGTAGGGGCCAGGACGCACTGTTTTTT.